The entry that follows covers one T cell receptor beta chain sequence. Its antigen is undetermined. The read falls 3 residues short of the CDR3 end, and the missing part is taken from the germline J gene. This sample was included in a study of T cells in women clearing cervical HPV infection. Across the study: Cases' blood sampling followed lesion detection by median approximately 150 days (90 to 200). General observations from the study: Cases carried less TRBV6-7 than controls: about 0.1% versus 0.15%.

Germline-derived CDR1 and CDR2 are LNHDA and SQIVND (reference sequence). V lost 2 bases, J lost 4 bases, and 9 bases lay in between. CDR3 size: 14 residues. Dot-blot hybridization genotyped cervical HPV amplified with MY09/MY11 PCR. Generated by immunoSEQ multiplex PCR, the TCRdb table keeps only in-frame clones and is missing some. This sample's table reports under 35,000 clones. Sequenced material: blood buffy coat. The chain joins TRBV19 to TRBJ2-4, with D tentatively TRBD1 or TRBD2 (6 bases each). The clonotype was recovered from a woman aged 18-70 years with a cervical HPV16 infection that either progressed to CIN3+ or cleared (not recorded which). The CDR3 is CASSITGRKNIQYF. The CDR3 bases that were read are TGTGCCAGTAGTATAACAGGGAGGAAAAACATT.